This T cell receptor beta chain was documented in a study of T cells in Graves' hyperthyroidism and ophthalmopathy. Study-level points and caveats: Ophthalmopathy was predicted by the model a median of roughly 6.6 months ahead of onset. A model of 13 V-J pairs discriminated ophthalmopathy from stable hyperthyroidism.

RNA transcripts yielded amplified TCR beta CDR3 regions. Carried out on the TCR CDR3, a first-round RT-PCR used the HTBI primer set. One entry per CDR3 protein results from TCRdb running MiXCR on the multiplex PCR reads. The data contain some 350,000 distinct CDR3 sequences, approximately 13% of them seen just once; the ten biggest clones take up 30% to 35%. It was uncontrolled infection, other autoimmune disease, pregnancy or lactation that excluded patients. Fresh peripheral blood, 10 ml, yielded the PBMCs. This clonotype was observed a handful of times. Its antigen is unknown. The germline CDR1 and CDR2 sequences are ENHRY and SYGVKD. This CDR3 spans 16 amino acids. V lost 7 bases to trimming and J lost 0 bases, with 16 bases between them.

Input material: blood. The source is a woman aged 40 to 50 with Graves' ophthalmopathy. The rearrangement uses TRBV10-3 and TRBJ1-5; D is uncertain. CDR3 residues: CAIMGRQPYSNQPQHF. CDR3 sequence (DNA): TGTGCCATCATGGGCCGCCAACCTTATAGCAATCAGCCCCAGCATTTT.